The 21 T cell receptor beta chains below come from one sample, sequenced in a study of cytomegalovirus exposure and HLA in healthy donors. PCR amplification relied on 60 Vbeta primers (plus 13 Jbeta primers). TCRdb's table, derived via immunoSEQ multiplex PCR, lists solely in-frame clones and lacks some. Among approximately 67,000 clones listed, 80% to 90% were seen once. Sequencing used PBMCs. The source of these receptors is a woman in her twenties or thirties in good health and CMV-seropositive.

The CDR3 here is CASSQGIARDYGYTF. The CDR3 DNA is TGTGCCAGCAGCCAAGGGATTGCGAGGGACTATGGCTACACCTTC. The chain is built from TRBV14 and TRBJ1-2; D gene unclear. The CDR3 runs 15 residues. V lost 1 base and J lost 3, with 12 bases in between. Looked up from germline, CDR1 is SGHDN and CDR2 is FVKESK.

This clone was counted a single time. The rearrangement links TRBV18 to TRBJ1-1; weak D call: TRBD1 (6 bases). Germline CDR1 and CDR2: KGHSH and LQKENI. CDR3 size: 15 residues. Trimming pared 3 bases from V and 1 base from J, leaving 12 bases between. The CDR3 here is CASSPGQASNTEAFF. The CDR3 bases are TGTGCCAGCTCACCGGGACAAGCGTCGAACACTGAAGCTTTCTTT.

The rearrangement links TRBV5-4 to TRBJ1-2; 7 bases agree with TRBD1. Trimming cost V 4 bases and J 4 bases; bases outside gene matches: 7. The length of the CDR3 is 14 residues. Germline lookup yields CDR1 SGHNT and CDR2 YYREEE (reference sequence). The DNA for the CDR3 is TGTGCCAGCAGCGACGGGACAGAGAGCTATGGCTACACCTTC. The encoded protein is CASSDGTESYGYTF.

V and J are TRBV7-3 and TRBJ1-1; D gene ambiguous. The CDR3 totals 12 residues. Looked up from germline, CDR1 is SGHTA and CDR2 is FQGTGA. V lost 5 bases to trimming and J lost 4 bases, with 8 bases between them. The CDR3: CASSLDGTEAFF. CDR3 DNA: TGTGCCAGCAGCCTAGACGGCACTGAAGCTTTCTTT.

The rearrangement joins TRBV27 to TRBJ2-1, with TRBD1 matching 7 bases. This CDR3 contains 14 residues. V lost 3 bases to trimming and J lost 6 bases; unmatched junction nucleotides: 5. Germline V gene sequence: CDR1 MNHEY, CDR2 SMNVEV (reference sequence). The DNA for the CDR3 is TGTGCCAGCAGTTTGACAGGGTCGTTCAATGAGCAGTTCTTC. It translates to CASSLTGSFNEQFF.

This sequence joins TRBV19 and TRBJ2-3, with 9 bases that match TRBD1. The CDR3 spans 16 residues. Trimming took 3 bases from V and 4 from J; bases not matched to a gene: 8. The germline V gene has CDR1 LNHDA and CDR2 SQIVND (reference sequence). DNA of the CDR3: TGTGCCAGTAGTATTTCGACAGGGGGAGCGGCAGATACGCAGTATTTT. Its protein product is CASSISTGGAADTQYF.

J is TRBJ2-7 and V is TRBV13, with 8 bases lining up with TRBD1. Trimming removed 3 bases from V and 0 bases from J; junction bases left unmatched: 4. Germline-derived CDR1 and CDR2 are PRHDT and FYEKMQ (reference sequence). The CDR3 is 15 residues long. The CDR3 here is CASSLTGAGSYEQYF. CDR3 coding DNA: TGTGCCAGCAGCTTGACAGGGGCGGGCTCCTACGAGCAGTACTTC.

The chain combines TRBV7-9 with TRBJ2-1; 9 bases agree with TRBD1. The CDR3 runs to 15 residues. Looked up from germline, CDR1 is SEHNR and CDR2 is FQNEAQ (reference sequence). After removal of 4 bases from V and 9 bases from J, the junction contained 10 bases not matched to a gene. CDR3 region: CASSSRDREWGEQFF. The CDR3 DNA sequence: TGTGCCAGCAGCTCCCGGGACAGGGAATGGGGTGAGCAGTTCTTC. The full variable domain, in which reference TRBV7-9 and TRBJ2-1 provide the parts outside the CDR3, is DTGVSQNPRHKITKRGQNVTFRCDPISEHNRLYWYRQTLGQGPEFLTYFQNEAQLEKSRLLSDRFSAERPKGSFSTLEIQRTEQGDSAMYLCASSSRDREWGEQFFGPGTRLTVL.

The chain couples TRBV28 to TRBJ1-2; a weak D match, TRBD1 (6 bases). The ends were cut back, 5 bases at V and 0 bases at J, with 22 bases in the middle. CDR1 is MDHEN and CDR2 is SYDVKM in the germline V gene. The CDR3 spans 18 residues. CDR3 nucleotide sequence: TGTGCCAGCAGTCTTCACTTACGCGATGGACAGTCTAACTATGGCTACACCTTC. This encodes CASSLHLRDGQSNYGYTF.

The chain couples TRBV5-1 to TRBJ2-7; the match to TRBD1 covers 7 bases. V shed 2 bases, J shed 6 bases, and the junction held 11 bases outside the gene matches. Germline V CDR1 and CDR2: SGHRS, YFSETQ. This CDR3 region has 15 residues. The CDR3, as DNA: TGCGCCAGCAGCTTTCTTGCCGGACAGGTAACCGAGCAGTACTTC. This sequence encodes CASSFLAGQVTEQYF.

The gene calls are TRBV28 and TRBJ1-1; 9 positions match TRBD1. The CDR3 is 15 amino acids. V lost 3 bases to trimming and J lost 1 base; unmatched junction nucleotides: 3. The germline CDR1 and CDR2 sequences are MDHEN and SYDVKM. DNA for the CDR3: TGTGCCAGCAGTTTCGTGGACAGGGGGAACACTGAAGCTTTCTTT. Its protein is CASSFVDRGNTEAFF.

The rearrangement joins TRBV7-9 to TRBJ2-7, with D possibly TRBD2 on 6 matching bases. Germline V gene data show CDR1 as SEHNR and CDR2 as FQNEAQ (reference sequence). The V end was cut by 4 bases, the J end by 2 bases, with 12 bases between. The CDR3 sequence is 14 residues long. This CDR3 is CASSYRDSPYEQYF. In DNA, the CDR3 is TGTGCCAGCAGCTACCGGGACTCACCCTACGAGCAGTACTTC.

The V gene is TRBV7-9, the J gene TRBJ2-1; 7 nucleotides align to TRBD1. J was trimmed by 8 bases and V by 3 bases; bases with no gene match: 7. The V gene's germline CDR1 is SEHNR and CDR2 FQNEAQ (reference sequence). This CDR3 spans 14 amino acids. CDR3 sequence reads: CASSFLRQGDEQFF. CDR3 nucleotides: TGTGCCAGCAGCTTTCTGCGGCAGGGGGATGAGCAGTTCTTC. Full variable domain (outside the CDR3, taken from reference TRBV7-9 and TRBJ2-1): DTGVSQNPRHKITKRGQNVTFRCDPISEHNRLYWYRQTLGQGPEFLTYFQNEAQLEKSRLLSDRFSAERPKGSFSTLEIQRTEQGDSAMYLCASSFLRQGDEQFFGPGTRLTVL.

V is TRBV10-1 and J is TRBJ2-7; 12 bases are shared with TRBD2. The junction had 6 bases not matched to a gene; V was cut back by 7 bases and J by 5 bases. Germline V lookup: CDR1 WNHNN, CDR2 SYGVQD (reference sequence). The CDR3 runs to 14 residues. The CDR3 loop is CASKPRLAGDEQYF. The DNA for the CDR3 is TGCGCCAGCAAACCCCGACTAGCGGGAGACGAGCAGTACTTC.

The V call is TRBV21-1, the J call TRBJ2-3; TRBD2 is the table's D call and was not checked against the DNA. TRBV21-1 is assigned pseudogene status. This CDR3 is built from 17 residues. The CDR3 DNA reads TGTGCCAGCAGCCTACCGGGACTAGCGGGAGAAACAGATACGCAGTATTTT. It specifies CASSLPGLAGETDTQYF.

The V call is TRBV28, the J call TRBJ2-1, with 8 positions matching TRBD2. J gave up 10 bases and V 5 bases, and 10 bases lay outside the gene matches. CDR3 length: 14 residues. The germline CDR1 and CDR2 sequences are MDHEN and SYDVKM. The CDR3 sequence: CASSTGGHKREQFF. The CDR3, as DNA: TGTGCCAGCAGTACGGGAGGGCATAAAAGAGAGCAGTTCTTC.

This chain connects TRBV7-3 to TRBJ1-1; TRBD1 might be the D (5 bases). Trimming removed 5 bases at V and 3 bases at J, with 13 bases between. Germline V gene lookup returns CDR1 SGHTA and CDR2 FQGTGA. CDR3 length: 14 residues. CDR3 bases: TGTGCCAGCAGCCCTAGGGGATCTCACACTGAAGCTTTCTTT. It is translated as CASSPRGSHTEAFF.

The chain recombines TRBV5-1 with TRBJ1-1; 8 nucleotides align to TRBD1. V lost 4 bases to trimming and J lost 1 base; unmatched junction nucleotides: 6. CDR1 and CDR2 from the germline V gene are SGHRS and YFSETQ. The CDR3 is 15 amino acids. The CDR3 nucleotides are TGCGCCAGCAGCGGCTGGACAGGGCCGAACACTGAAGCTTTCTTT. Residues: CASSGWTGPNTEAFF.

The chain is built from TRBV5-6 and TRBJ2-7; tentative D call: TRBD2 (6 bases). The V end was cut by 5 bases, the J end by 7 bases, with 22 bases between. The CDR3 has 15 amino acids. Germline loops: CDR1 SGHDT, CDR2 YYEEEE. Written as DNA, the CDR3 is TGTGCCAGCAGGCGGGACTTCACACCCGAGGGGGAGCAGTACTTC. The encoded protein is CASRRDFTPEGEQYF.

This sequence joins TRBV30 and TRBJ1-5, with TRBD1 matching 7 bases. Germline V lookup: CDR1 GTSNPN, CDR2 SVGIG (reference sequence). J was trimmed by 5 bases and V by 5 bases; bases with no gene match: 6. This CDR3 comprises 13 residues. CDR3 region: CAWQTTGDQPQHF. The CDR3, as DNA: TGTGCCTGGCAGACTACAGGGGATCAGCCCCAGCATTTT.

This chain connects TRBV5-5 to TRBJ1-4, with a tentative D call TRBD1 (5 bases). The ends were cut back, 4 bases at V and 8 bases at J, with 15 bases in the middle. Germline V gives CDR1 SGHKS, CDR2 YYEKEE (reference sequence). CDR3 length equals 14 residues. The CDR3 DNA sequence: TGTGCCAGCAGCCGGGGGAGGGGAGGCGAAAAACTGTTTTTT. Its translation is CASSRGRGGEKLFF. Drawing the rest from reference TRBV5-5 and TRBJ1-4, the complete variable domain is DAGVTQSPTHLIKTRGQQVTLRCSPISGHKSVSWYQQVLGQGPQFIFQYYEKEERGRGNFPDRFSARQFPNYSSELNVNALLLGDSALYLCASSRGRGGEKLFFGSGTQLSVL.